The text below deals with one T cell receptor beta chain. Antigen specificity is unknown. 13 Jbeta primers and 60 Vbeta primers were used for the PCR. Libraries were prepared by immunoSEQ multiplex PCR; TCRdb keeps only in-frame clonotypes and omits some of them. The repertoire holds 200,000 to 250,000 clones, with around 80% as singletons. This sample was taken from a study of cytomegalovirus exposure and HLA in healthy donors. Study findings and constraints: Further analysis, carried out later, found HLA-associated TCR beta chains more clonally expanded than equally common other chains.

The CDR3 loop spans 16 amino acids. Losses at the gene ends were 1 base for V and 14 bases for J; bases not matched to a gene: 12. Germline CDR1 is LGHNA and CDR2 is YNFKEQ. The chain links TRBV4-2 to TRBJ2-1; 12 bases line up with TRBD2. The sequence derives from a woman in her sixties in good health and CMV-seropositive. The sample consisted of PBMCs. Written as DNA, the CDR3 is TGTGCCAGCAGCCAAGTTTCACTAGCGGGAGGAGATCTGGAGTTCTTC. Translated: CASSQVSLAGGDLEFF.